This T cell receptor (beta chain) comes out of a study of regulatory T cells in long-lasting Graves disease. Study conclusions and caveats: For persistent Graves' patients, TCR diversity was lower than for newly diagnosed ones. Samples came from peripheral blood alone, without thyroid tissue.

For TCR beta, libraries came from iRepertoire HTBI primers and Arm-PCR of CDR3 regions. In the original analysis: Samples collectively showed approximately 62 TRBV and 11 to 15 TRBJ segments. TCRdb reprocessed the multiplex PCR reads via MiXCR and lists one record per CDR3 protein. TCRdb assigned the V and J calls; the authors' analysis was not used. The profile shows 350,000 to 450,000 distinct CDR3 sequences, 20% of them singletons. This clonotype was seen more than once but under ten times. Antigen: not known. CDR1 and CDR2 (germline): KGHDR, SFDVKD. Trimming removed 6 bases from V and 3 bases from J, with 7 bases in between. This CDR3 region has 12 residues. Time point noted: persistent/refractory GD, antithyroid drugs over 5 years with positive TRAb. PBMC-extracted RNA yielded the TCR library.

Sequences were derived from peripheral blood mononuclear cells (PBMCs), sampled when the disease was refractory, from a patient treated with antithyroid drugs. This TCR came from a female donor with Graves disease. The chain is built from TRBV24-1 and TRBJ1-1; D perhaps matches TRBD1 (5 bases). As DNA, the CDR3 is TGTGCCACCAGTTTGGGGGACACTGAAGCTTTCTTT. This translates into CATSLGDTEAFF.